The 27 T cell receptor beta chains given below trace back to one sample, sequenced in a study of T cells after yellow fever vaccination. Each CDR3 protein is one row after TCRdb ran MiXCR on the 5' RACE reads. The sample shows fewer than 500,000 distinct CDR3 sequences, 18% of them seen only once. The source was PBMCs, collected before the yellow fever booster vaccination. The receptors shown here come from a man aged 18 to 30 who received the YFV17D yellow fever vaccine.

The V gene is TRBV29-1, the J gene TRBJ1-1, with D possibly TRBD1 on 5 matching bases. The CDR3 totals 12 residues. Germline CDR1 SQVTM, CDR2 ANQGSEA. Trimming removed 4 bases from V and 4 bases from J, with 10 bases in between. Here the CDR3 reads CSVGDGGTEAFF. CDR3 bases: TGCAGCGTTGGGGACGGCGGCACTGAAGCTTTCTTT. The full variable domain, with the rest looked up from reference TRBV29-1 and TRBJ1-1, is SAVISQKPSRDICQRGTSLTIQCQVDSQVTMMFWYRQQPGQSLTLIATANQGSEATYESGFVIDKFPISRPNLTFSTLTVSNMSPEDSSIYLCSVGDGGTEAFFGQGTRLTVV.

This clonotype was counted only a few times. The V and J genes are TRBV2 and TRBJ2-2, with D unresolved. CDR1 is SNHLY and CDR2 is FYNNEI in the germline V gene. CDR3 length: 14 amino acids. V lost 7 bases and J 5 bases, leaving 14 bases between the germline ends. The CDR3 sequence: CASKKSVFTGELFF. Here the CDR3 DNA reads TGTGCCAGCAAAAAAAGTGTCTTTACCGGGGAGCTGTTTTTT.

This sequence joins TRBV4-1 and TRBJ1-4; 7 nucleotides line up with TRBD1. V lost 5 bases to trimming and J lost 5 bases; unmatched junction nucleotides: 11. CDR1 and CDR2 from the germline V gene are MGHRA and YSYEKL. The CDR3 loop spans 16 amino acids. CDR3 sequence reads: CASSTRGGQKNEKLFF. DNA of the CDR3: TGCGCCAGCAGCACCAGAGGGGGACAGAAGAATGAAAAACTGTTTTTT.

Written as DNA, the CDR3 is TGTGCCAGCACCCCTCGGTACTATCTGGGGACTGAAGCTTTCTTT. It is translated as CASTPRYYLGTEAFF. The chain uses TRBV2 and TRBJ1-1, with D unresolved. The germline V gene has CDR1 SNHLY and CDR2 FYNNEI. The CDR3 has 15 residues. Trimming took off 7 bases at V and 5 bases at J, with 20 bases between the two ends. The full variable domain, completed using reference TRBV2 and TRBJ1-1, is EPEVTQTPSHQVTQMGQEVILRCVPISNHLYFYWYRQILGQKVEFLVSFYNNEISEKSEIFDDQFSVERPDGSNFTLKIRSTKLEDSAMYFCASTPRYYLGTEAFFGQGTRLTVV.

This clonotype was seen at least ten times. The chain is built from TRBV12-3 or TRBV12-4 and TRBJ2-2; a weak D match, TRBD2 (5 bases). The CDR3 loop spans 13 amino acids. The ends were cut back, 7 bases at V and 8 bases at J, with 14 bases in the middle. The CDR3 loop is CASTRGPLGELFF. Here the CDR3 DNA reads TGTGCCAGCACCCGAGGGCCTTTAGGGGAGCTGTTTTTT.

A few counts support this clonotype. The chain employs TRBV7-2 and TRBJ2-1, with 10 nucleotides matching TRBD1. Per germline, CDR1 SGHTA and CDR2 FQGNSA. V was pared by 5 bases and J by 6 bases, with 7 bases of the junction left unmatched. The CDR3 covers 15 residues. This CDR3 is CASSLVGQGTNEQFF. Here the CDR3 DNA reads TGTGCCAGCAGCCTGGTGGGACAGGGGACCAATGAGCAGTTCTTC.

V gene TRBV5-4 combines with J gene TRBJ1-2, with TRBD1 as a possible D gene (6 bases). The germline gives CDR1 SGHNT, CDR2 YYREEE (reference sequence). Trimming shortened V by 1 base and J by 8 bases, and 15 bases separated the two germline ends. The CDR3 has 14 residues. The CDR3 bases are TGTGCCAGCAGCTTGTTGGGGGGCGCGGGAGGCTACACCTTC. Protein sequence: CASSLLGGAGGYTF. Looking up the rest from reference TRBV5-4 and TRBJ1-2 gives the full variable domain: ETGVTQSPTHLIKTRGQQVTLRCSSQSGHNTVSWYQQALGQGPQFIFQYYREEENGRGNFPPRFSGLQFPNYSSELNVNALELDDSALYLCASSLLGGAGGYTFGSGTRLTVV.

This clonotype has only a few counts. The chain employs TRBV3-1 and TRBJ2-5; D might be TRBD1 or TRBD2, each matching 5 bases. Germline CDR1 is LGHDT and CDR2 is YNNKEL (reference sequence). V lost 3 bases to trimming and J lost 1 base, with 9 bases between them. This CDR3 spans 14 amino acids. The CDR3 DNA sequence: TGTGCCAGCAGCCAGAGGGACGCCCAAGAGACCCAGTACTTC. Translated, it gives CASSQRDAQETQYF.

V usage is TRBV9 and J usage is TRBJ2-5; 7 bases fit TRBD1. The germline CDR1 and CDR2 sequences are SGDLS and YYNGEE. V shed 5 bases, J shed 9 bases, and the junction held 16 bases outside the gene matches. The CDR3 spans 15 residues. CDR3: CASSPRATEGAAQYF. Here the CDR3 DNA reads TGTGCCAGCAGTCCCAGGGCGACCGAGGGGGCGGCCCAGTACTTC. Complete variable domain (other parts from reference TRBV9 and TRBJ2-5): DSGVTQTPKHLITATGQRVTLRCSPRSGDLSVYWYQQSLDQGLQFLIQYYNGEERAKGNILERFSAQQFPDLHSELNLSSLELGDSALYFCASSPRATEGAAQYFGPGTRLLVL.

The rearrangement links TRBV4-3 to TRBJ2-7, with TRBD1 matching over 9 bases. With V trimmed by 4 bases and J by 5 bases, 12 bases remained unmatched. The CDR3 has 16 residues. CDR1 is LGHNA, CDR2 YSLEER, per germline. CDR3 DNA: TGCGCCAGCAGCCTATTTCCGGGACAGGGTCCCAACGAGCAGTACTTC. Translation: CASSLFPGQGPNEQYF.

This clonotype has a handful of counts. The chain has TRBV20-1 and TRBJ2-2, with TRBD2 matching 11 bases. Losses at the gene ends were 6 bases for V and 4 bases for J; bases not matched to a gene: 7. From germline, CDR1 is DFQATT and CDR2 SNEGSKA (reference sequence). The CDR3 runs 15 residues. CDR3: CSAVAGGPGTGELFF. The CDR3 DNA reads as TGCAGTGCCGTAGCGGGGGGGCCGGGCACCGGGGAGCTGTTTTTT.

A remark on this clonotype: Compared with germline, one end of the junction differs, possibly owing to a read error. The V and J genes are TRBV28 and TRBJ2-2, with D tentatively TRBD2 (5 bases). The germline V gene has CDR1 MDHEN and CDR2 SYDVKM. The CDR3 consists of 15 residues. CDR3 in DNA: TGTGCCAGCAGTCTATGGACCGGGAACTACCGGGAGCTGTTTTTT. This translates into CASSLWTGNYRELFF.

A few counts support this clonotype. V gene TRBV5-1 combines with J gene TRBJ1-4, with D possibly being TRBD1 (6 bases). Germline V gene sequence: CDR1 SGHRS, CDR2 YFSETQ. CDR3 length equals 13 residues. V was pared by 3 bases and J by 8 bases, with 11 bases between. The DNA of the CDR3 is TGCGCCAGCAGCTGGGGGGGCAAGGAAAAACTGTTTTTT. Protein product: CASSWGGKEKLFF. Full variable domain (rest looked up from reference TRBV5-1 and TRBJ1-4): KAGVTQTPRYLIKTRGQQVTLSCSPISGHRSVSWYQQTPGQGLQFLFEYFSETQRNKGNFPGRFSGRQFSNSRSEMNVSTLELGDSALYLCASSWGGKEKLFFGSGTQLSVL.

V usage is TRBV6-5 and J usage is TRBJ2-5; 10 bases agree with TRBD2. CDR3 length: 15 amino acids. V dropped 6 bases and J dropped 5; count of bases not matched to a gene: 9. Germline-derived CDR1 and CDR2 are MNHEY and SVGAGI. CDR3 bases: TGTGCCAGCAGGCCGAGCGGGGGGGCCGTGGAGACCCAGTACTTC. Translation: CASRPSGGAVETQYF.

This clonotype was seen a few times. This chain links TRBV20-1 with TRBJ2-3, with TRBD1 as a possible D gene (6 bases). Germline V CDR1 and CDR2: DFQATT, SNEGSKA (reference sequence). CDR3 size: 15 residues. V was trimmed by 3 bases and J by 4 bases, leaving 17 bases between them. CDR3 loop: CSASLGARAPDTQYF. The CDR3 nucleotides read TGCAGTGCTAGTTTGGGGGCGCGGGCTCCAGATACGCAGTATTTT.

This clonotype was observed a few times. The chain has TRBV15 and TRBJ2-1; the match to TRBD1 covers 7 bases. The V segment lost 1 base and the J segment 5 bases; nucleotides outside the gene matches: 11. The CDR3 runs to 17 residues. Germline V gene data show CDR1 as LNHNV and CDR2 as YYDKDF (reference sequence). The DNA of the CDR3 is TGTGCCACCAGCAGAGGAGAGGGGGCTGTCGAGAACAATGAGCAGTTCTTC. It specifies CATSRGEGAVENNEQFF.

The CDR3 coding sequence is TGCAGCGTTGTGTTCTCGAGTATGGGACAGTATGGCTACACCTTC. This translates into CSVVFSSMGQYGYTF. This chain links TRBV29-1 with TRBJ1-2; TRBD1 aligns across 7 bases. V dropped 4 bases and J dropped 5; count of bases not matched to a gene: 13. The CDR3 has 15 residues. Germline V gives CDR1 SQVTM, CDR2 ANQGSEA.

This clonotype was observed a handful of times. The J gene is TRBJ2-5, the V gene TRBV28; either TRBD1 or TRBD2 may fit D (5 bases each). Germline V gene lookup returns CDR1 MDHEN and CDR2 SYDVKM. The CDR3 runs to 14 residues. The V and J ends lost 3 bases and 2 bases respectively, with 10 bases between them. In DNA, the CDR3 is TGTGCCAGCAGTTTTGAGGGGAGACAAGAGACCCAGTACTTC. It codes for CASSFEGRQETQYF. Complete variable domain (other parts from reference TRBV28 and TRBJ2-5): DVKVTQSSRYLVKRTGEKVFLECVQDMDHENMFWYRQDPGLGLRLIYFSYDVKMKEKGDIPEGYSVSREKKERFSLILESASTNQTSMYLCASSFEGRQETQYFGPGTRLLVL.

The rearrangement joins TRBV20-1 to TRBJ2-5; D ambiguous. V was cut by 6 bases and J by 0 bases, with 20 bases left in between. CDR1 is DFQATT and CDR2 is SNEGSKA in the germline V gene (reference sequence). The CDR3 is 16 residues long. The CDR3, as DNA: TGCAGTGCCCCCGAATTACTCGCGGCATACCAAGAGACCCAGTACTTC. This gives the protein CSAPELLAAYQETQYF.

The chain combines TRBV6-2 or TRBV6-3 with TRBJ2-7; the match to TRBD1 covers 8 bases. Germline V CDR1 and CDR2: MNHEY, SVGEGT. V lost 6 bases, J lost 5 bases, and 6 bases stayed unmatched. The CDR3 has 13 amino acids. CDR3 loop: CASRGTGLNEQYV. As DNA, the CDR3 is TGTGCCAGCAGAGGGACAGGCTTAAACGAGCAGTACGTC.

The genes are TRBV4-1 and TRBJ2-7, with TRBD2 matching 8 bases. V shed 0 bases, J shed 4 bases, and the junction held 5 bases outside the gene matches. Germline assignment: CDR1 MGHRA and CDR2 YSYEKL. The CDR3 covers 15 residues. The CDR3 reads CASSQEGLVGYEQYF. CDR3 sequence (DNA): TGCGCCAGCAGCCAAGAGGGACTAGTCGGATACGAGCAGTACTTC.

CDR3 DNA: TGCGCCAGCAGCCAAGGTCAGCGACGCACAGATACGCAGTATTTT. It specifies CASSQGQRRTDTQYF. J is TRBJ2-3 and V is TRBV4-1, with D unresolved. Trimming removed 1 base from V and 1 base from J, with 9 bases in between. The V gene's germline CDR1 is MGHRA and CDR2 YSYEKL. The CDR3 sequence is 15 residues long.

CDR3 bases: TGTGCCAGCCTAGGAGAGACCCAGTACTTC. This encodes CASLGETQYF. The rearrangement uses TRBV25-1 and TRBJ2-5; no clear D gene. The CDR3 length is 10 residues. Per the germline V gene, CDR1 is MGHDK and CDR2 is SYGVNS. The V and J ends lost 8 bases and 4 bases respectively, with 5 bases between them.

In its sample, this clonotype was seen a few times. CDR3 sequence reads: CASSLEGGEQYF. In DNA form, the CDR3 reads TGTGCCAGCAGCTTAGAAGGGGGCGAACAGTACTTC. The V and J genes are TRBV7-9 and TRBJ2-4; 7 bases fit TRBD1. With 1 base clipped from V and 13 bases from J, the junction kept 4 bases outside the gene matches. Germline V gene data show CDR1 as SEHNR and CDR2 as FQNEAQ (reference sequence). The CDR3 has 12 amino acids. Together with reference TRBV7-9 and TRBJ2-4, the CDR3 gives the full variable domain: DTGVSQNPRHKITKRGQNVTFRCDPISEHNRLYWYRQTLGQGPEFLTYFQNEAQLEKSRLLSDRFSAERPKGSFSTLEIQRTEQGDSAMYLCASSLEGGEQYFGAGTRLSVL.

The rearrangement uses TRBV4-3 and TRBJ2-2; D is uncertain. The germline CDR1 and CDR2 sequences are LGHNA and YSLEER. The CDR3 consists of 16 residues. Between the trimmed V and J ends, which lost 1 base and 0 bases, there was a span of 9 bases. The chain's CDR3 is CASSQGSLANTGELFF. The CDR3 DNA follows: TGCGCCAGCAGCCAAGGTTCACTGGCGAACACCGGGGAGCTGTTTTTT.

This rearrangement joins TRBV5-1 to TRBJ1-6; TRBD1 agrees at 8 bases. With 7 bases clipped from V and 10 bases from J, the junction kept 10 bases outside the gene matches. Germline CDR1 reads SGHRS; CDR2 reads YFSETQ. The CDR3 has 14 amino acids. The CDR3 loop is CASCAGQVNSPLHF. The CDR3 nucleotides read TGCGCCAGCTGCGCGGGACAGGTTAACTCACCCCTCCACTTT.

This clonotype came up a few times. The rearrangement joins TRBV20-1 to TRBJ1-6; 7 nucleotides align to TRBD1. The CDR3 contains 15 residues. J was trimmed by 6 bases and V by 0 bases; bases with no gene match: 5. The germline V gene has CDR1 DFQATT and CDR2 SNEGSKA (reference sequence). Here the CDR3 DNA reads TGCAGTGCTAGAGAGGGAGGGACAGTTAATTCACCCCTCCACTTT. Translating it yields CSAREGGTVNSPLHF.